This T cell receptor (beta chain) was identified during a study of cytomegalovirus exposure and HLA in healthy donors. Primers for the PCR totalled 60 Vbeta and 13 Jbeta. Clones were sequenced by immunoSEQ multiplex PCR, and TCRdb holds only the in-frame ones, with some missing. Counted here are 80,000 to 130,000 clones, about 79% occurring once; the ten biggest clones make up roughly 3.7%. The length of the CDR3 is 14 residues. Germline lookup yields CDR1 SGHRS and CDR2 YFSETQ. After removal of 2 bases from V and 7 bases from J, the junction contained 2 bases not matched to a gene. The TCR was taken from a female donor in good health and CMV-seropositive. V gene TRBV5-1 combines with J gene TRBJ2-1; TRBD2 matches at 11 bases. Sequenced sample: PBMCs. CDR3 loop: CASSFVAGGNEQFF. CDR3 sequence (DNA): TGCGCCAGCAGCTTCGTAGCGGGAGGGAATGAGCAGTTCTTC.